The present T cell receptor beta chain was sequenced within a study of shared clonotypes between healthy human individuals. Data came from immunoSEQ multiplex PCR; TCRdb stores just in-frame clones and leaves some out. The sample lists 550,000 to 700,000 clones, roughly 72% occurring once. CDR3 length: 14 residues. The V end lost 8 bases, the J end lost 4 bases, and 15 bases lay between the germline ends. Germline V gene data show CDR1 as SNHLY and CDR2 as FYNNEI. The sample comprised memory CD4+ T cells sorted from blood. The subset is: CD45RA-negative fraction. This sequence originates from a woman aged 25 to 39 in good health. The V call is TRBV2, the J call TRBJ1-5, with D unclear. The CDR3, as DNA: TGTGCCAGCCGGGAACTTTCCGGGAATCAGCCCCAGCATTTT. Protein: CASRELSGNQPQHF.